This T cell receptor beta chain was documented in a study of Graves' ophthalmopathy and Graves' hyperthyroidism. Study results and caveats: Most thyroid-expanded clonotypes exceeding 0.001 frequency were also found in blood.

Amplification from RNA transcripts yielded the TCR beta CDR3 regions. Investigators did first-round RT-PCR with HTBI primers, then second-round multiplex PCR. TCRdb recomputed calls from the multiplex PCR reads with MiXCR, one row per CDR3 protein. Among around 670,000 distinct CDR3 sequences listed, roughly 41% were seen once. This clonotype was seen ten or more times. The antigen is not known. The germline gives CDR1 ENHRY, CDR2 SYGVKD. The V gene end was trimmed by 10 bases and the J gene end by 0 bases; junction bases not matched to a gene: 5. CDR3 length equals 14 residues. Material for sequencing was peripheral blood. This chain uses TRBV10-3 with TRBJ1-2; 10 bases are a match to TRBD1. This TCR was recovered from an adult man with Graves' ophthalmopathy. CDR3 DNA: TGTGCCACCGGACAGGGGGGGCCTAACTATGGCTACACCTTC. Residues: CATGQGGPNYGYTF.